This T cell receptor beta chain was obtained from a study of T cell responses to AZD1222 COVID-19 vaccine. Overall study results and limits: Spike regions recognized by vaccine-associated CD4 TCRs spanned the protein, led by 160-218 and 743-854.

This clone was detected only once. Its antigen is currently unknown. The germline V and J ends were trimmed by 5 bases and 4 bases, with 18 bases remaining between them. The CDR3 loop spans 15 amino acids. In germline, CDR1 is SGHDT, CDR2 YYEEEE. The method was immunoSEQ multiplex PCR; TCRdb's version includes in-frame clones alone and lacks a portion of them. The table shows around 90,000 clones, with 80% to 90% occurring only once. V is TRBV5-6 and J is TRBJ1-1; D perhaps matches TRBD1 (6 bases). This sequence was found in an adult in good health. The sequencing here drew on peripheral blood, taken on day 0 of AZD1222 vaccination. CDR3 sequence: CASSFRDSGATEAFF. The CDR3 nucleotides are TGTGCCAGCAGTTTTAGGGATTCGGGGGCCACTGAAGCTTTCTTT.